This TCR beta chain appears in the sequencing data of a study of technical replicates of blood from a handful of donors. CDR1 GTSNPN and CDR2 SVGIG come from the germline V gene (reference sequence). The CDR3 sequence is 13 residues long. V lost 3 bases, J lost 7 bases, and 6 bases stayed unmatched. Libraries were prepared by immunoSEQ multiplex PCR; TCRdb keeps only in-frame clonotypes and omits some of them. There are over 70,000 clones in the sample; around 95% occur only once, and 0.34% lies in the top ten. The clonotype was recovered from a human donor in good health. Sequencing was performed on T cells isolated from PBMCs. The chain recombines TRBV30 with TRBJ1-5, with 7 bases identical to TRBD1. The CDR3 DNA reads as TGTGCCTGGAGAGAACAGGGGAACCAGCCCCAGCATTTT. Residues: CAWREQGNQPQHF.